The 24 T cell receptor beta chains presented below share a single source sample, sequenced in a study of blood T cell repertoires in COVID-19. The table came from immunoSEQ multiplex PCR; TCRdb's copy has only in-frame clones and leaves some out. Of 200,000 to 250,000 clones in the sample, under 90% were seen once. What was sequenced was PBMCs or T cells enriched from blood (not recorded which). The receptors shown here come from a woman aged 60-75 years who had recovered from COVID-19.

The table lists this clone with a count of one. The CDR3 DNA reads as TGTGCCAGCAGTTACGAGGGACAGCCGAACACCGGGGAGCTGTTTTTT. It is translated as CASSYEGQPNTGELFF. The J gene is TRBJ2-2, the V gene TRBV6-5; 7 bases agree with TRBD1. J was trimmed by 0 bases and V by 2 bases; bases with no gene match: 3. CDR3 length: 16 residues. Germline CDR1 is MNHEY and CDR2 is SVGAGI.

The J gene is TRBJ2-1, the V gene TRBV7-6; 7 bases match TRBD1. From germline, CDR1 is SGHVS and CDR2 FNYEAQ. V lost 2 bases and J lost 8; bases outside the gene matches: 9. The CDR3 has 15 residues. The CDR3 DNA reads TGTGCCAGCAGCTTAAAAGGGGGCTTTAACCATGAGCAGTTCTTC. Translation: CASSLKGGFNHEQFF.

The chain links TRBV6-5 to TRBJ2-7; D gene ambiguous. The CDR3 consists of 12 residues. The germline V and J ends were trimmed by 5 bases and 4 bases, with 9 bases remaining between them. Germline-derived CDR1 and CDR2 are MNHEY and SVGAGI. The CDR3 coding sequence is TGTGCCAGCAGTCAACTTGTGTACGAGCAGTACTTC. Amino acid sequence: CASSQLVYEQYF.

This chain connects TRBV3-1 (or the pseudogene TRBV3-2) to TRBJ1-1; D may be TRBD1 (5 bases). Germline-derived CDR1 and CDR2 are LGHDT and YNNKEL (reference sequence). CDR3 length equals 14 residues. Trimming took off 4 bases at V and 7 bases at J, with 16 bases between the two ends. CDR3 region: CASSPSLSGGEAFF. The CDR3 nucleotides read TGTGCCAGCAGCCCATCCTTATCGGGGGGTGAAGCTTTCTTT.

The chain links TRBV23-1 to TRBJ1-5, with 7 bases that match TRBD1. TRBV23-1 is filed as an ORF, its function uncertain. The CDR3 extends over 16 amino acids. The V and J ends lost 7 bases and 9 bases, in that order; junction bases with no gene match: 18. The DNA of the CDR3 is TGCGCCAGCACTCAGCCGACAGGGAAGAAGAGTAGGCCCCAGCATTTT. It specifies CASTQPTGKKSRPQHF.

The chain carries TRBV10-1 and TRBJ2-5; D gene uncertain. Germline V gene data show CDR1 as WNHNN and CDR2 as SYGVQD (reference sequence). The CDR3 has 12 amino acids. Trimming left V 3 bases short and J 1 base short, with 3 bases between. This CDR3 is CASSDSQETQYF. The CDR3 DNA sequence: TGCGCCAGCAGTGACAGCCAAGAGACCCAGTACTTC.

This clone was counted once. The chain employs TRBV27 and TRBJ2-7; TRBD1 matches at 8 bases. The V and J ends lost 5 bases and 2 bases, in that order; junction bases with no gene match: 5. The CDR3 totals 14 residues. Germline V gene sequence: CDR1 MNHEY, CDR2 SMNVEV (reference sequence). The CDR3 DNA is TGTGCCAGCAGTCAACGACAGGGGCCCTACGAGCAGTACTTC. This codes for CASSQRQGPYEQYF.

The V and J genes are TRBV7-2 and TRBJ2-7, with D possibly TRBD1 on 6 matching bases. The germline gives CDR1 SGHTA, CDR2 FQGNSA. V lost 0 bases to trimming and J lost 3 bases, with 9 bases between them. This CDR3 spans 14 amino acids. The CDR3 region is CASSLAQGRYEQYF. The DNA for the CDR3 is TGTGCCAGCAGCTTAGCGCAGGGGCGCTACGAGCAGTACTTC.

The genes are TRBV9 and TRBJ2-2; perhaps TRBD1 as D (6 bases). The CDR3 has 15 residues. CDR1 and CDR2 (germline): SGDLS, YYNGEE. With 6 bases removed from V and 2 bases from J, the gap between germline ends came to 14 bases. CDR3 loop: CASTSRDTNTGELFF. The CDR3 DNA is TGTGCCAGCACCTCCAGGGACACCAACACCGGGGAGCTGTTTTTT.

CDR3 region: CASSARDREEAFF. The DNA for the CDR3 is TGTGCCAGCTCGGCCAGAGACAGGGAAGAAGCTTTCTTT. This sequence joins TRBV18 and TRBJ1-1; 7 bases line up with TRBD1. This CDR3 contains 13 residues. Germline V gene lookup returns CDR1 KGHSH and CDR2 LQKENI. The V segment lost 6 bases and the J segment 8 bases; nucleotides outside the gene matches: 9.

This chain uses TRBV2 with TRBJ1-2, with D unclear. The CDR3 has 12 residues. Trimming shortened V by 7 bases and J by 1 base, and 7 bases separated the two germline ends. In germline, CDR1 is SNHLY, CDR2 FYNNEI. Written as DNA, the CDR3 is TGTGCCAGCATCGAGGGTAACTATGGCTACACCTTC. This gives the protein CASIEGNYGYTF.

V gene TRBV5-5 combines with J gene TRBJ1-1; 7 bases are a match to TRBD1. This CDR3 has 15 residues. Per germline, CDR1 SGHKS and CDR2 YYEKEE (reference sequence). V shed 4 bases and J 0 bases; nucleotides not matched to a gene: 6. The CDR3 DNA follows: TGTGCCAGCAGCGGAGCAGGGGGGATGAACACTGAAGCTTTCTTT. It specifies CASSGAGGMNTEAFF.

The chain combines TRBV19 with TRBJ1-2; 9 bases are shared with TRBD1. CDR1 and CDR2 (germline): LNHDA, SQIVND (reference sequence). With 0 bases clipped from V and 5 bases from J, the junction kept 10 bases outside the gene matches. The CDR3 sequence is 17 residues long. The CDR3 sequence is CASSIELPGQGEYGYTF. The CDR3 bases are TGTGCCAGTAGTATAGAGCTGCCGGGACAGGGAGAATATGGCTACACCTTC. The full variable domain, rest sourced from reference TRBV19 and TRBJ1-2, is DGGITQSPKYLFRKEGQNVTLSCEQNLNHDAMYWYRQDPGQGLRLIYYSQIVNDFQKGDIAEGYSVSREKKESFPLTVTSAQKNPTAFYLCASSIELPGQGEYGYTFGSGTRLTVV.

J is TRBJ2-6 and V is TRBV12-3 or TRBV12-4; D is ambiguous. The CDR3 runs 11 residues. V dropped 3 bases and J dropped 11 bases, with 5 bases sitting between them. The CDR3, as DNA: TGTGCCAGCAGTTTTTCGGACGTCCTGACTTTC. Residues: CASSFSDVLTF.

The rearrangement links TRBV7-9 to TRBJ1-6; D might be TRBD1 (5 bases). Per germline, CDR1 SEHNR and CDR2 FQNEAQ (reference sequence). Trimming pared 5 bases from V and 9 bases from J, leaving 14 bases between. The CDR3 loop spans 14 amino acids. This CDR3 reads CASSPGGDGSPLHF. In DNA form, the CDR3 reads TGTGCCAGCAGCCCGGGGGGTGACGGTTCACCCCTCCACTTT.

V and J are TRBV6-4 and TRBJ1-6, with TRBD1 matching 10 bases. Germline values: CDR1 MRHNA, CDR2 SNTAGT. V was pared by 2 bases and J by 5 bases, with 0 bases of the junction left unmatched. The length of the CDR3 is 15 residues. Here the CDR3 DNA reads TGTGCCAGCAGTGACGGGACAGGGGATAATTCACCCCTCCACTTT. This codes for CASSDGTGDNSPLHF.

The CDR3 here is CASSRGSGQGFNQPQHF. As DNA, the CDR3 is TGTGCCAGCAGCAGAGGGTCGGGACAGGGGTTCAATCAGCCCCAGCATTTT. The chain joins TRBV4-2 to TRBJ1-5, with 10 bases fitting TRBD1. V shed 5 bases and J 3 bases; nucleotides not matched to a gene: 10. The CDR3 is 17 residues long. Germline values: CDR1 LGHNA, CDR2 YNFKEQ.

The J gene is TRBJ1-4, the V gene TRBV7-9; tentatively, D is TRBD1 (6 bases). V lost 2 bases to trimming and J lost 0 bases, with 19 bases between them. The CDR3 spans 19 residues. The germline V gene has CDR1 SEHNR and CDR2 FQNEAQ (reference sequence). In DNA form, the CDR3 reads TGTGCCAGCAGCTTAATGACGGGGGGCCGGGCTTCAACTAATGAAAAACTGTTTTTT. This codes for CASSLMTGGRASTNEKLFF. The complete variable domain, with remaining parts taken from reference TRBV7-9 and TRBJ1-4, reads DTGVSQNPRHKITKRGQNVTFRCDPISEHNRLYWYRQTLGQGPEFLTYFQNEAQLEKSRLLSDRFSAERPKGSFSTLEIQRTEQGDSAMYLCASSLMTGGRASTNEKLFFGSGTQLSVL.

This clone was recorded a few times. The genes are TRBV7-2 and TRBJ2-5; D is unresolved. With 2 bases removed from V and 5 bases from J, the gap between germline ends came to 18 bases. CDR1 and CDR2 from the germline V gene are SGHTA and FQGNSA. The length of the CDR3 is 16 residues. The CDR3 spells CASSLFHSRLAETQYF. The DNA for the CDR3 is TGTGCCAGCAGCTTATTTCACTCCAGGCTCGCGGAGACCCAGTACTTC.

The chain combines TRBV4-1 with TRBJ2-3, with 9 bases matching TRBD1. V shed 0 bases and J 2 bases; nucleotides not matched to a gene: 12. This CDR3 has 19 residues. Germline assignment: CDR1 MGHRA and CDR2 YSYEKL. CDR3: CASSQDVTGGTTNTDTQYF. In nucleotides, the CDR3 is TGCGCCAGCAGCCAAGATGTGACAGGGGGAACGACAAACACAGATACGCAGTATTTT.

The chain links TRBV10-1 to TRBJ1-5; TRBD1 agrees at 8 bases. Losses at the gene ends were 2 bases for V and 3 bases for J; bases not matched to a gene: 6. The CDR3 covers 16 residues. Germline CDR1 reads WNHNN; CDR2 reads SYGVQD (reference sequence). CDR3 sequence: CASSEGGQVHNQPQHF. The CDR3 nucleotides are TGCGCCAGCAGTGAGGGGGGACAGGTCCACAATCAGCCCCAGCATTTT.

V gene TRBV28 combines with J gene TRBJ2-7; tentative D call: TRBD1 (6 bases). Germline V gene lookup returns CDR1 MDHEN and CDR2 SYDVKM. Trimming pared 7 bases from V and 2 bases from J, leaving 15 bases between. This CDR3 is built from 14 residues. CDR3 residues: CASTETGPAYEQYF. The CDR3 bases are TGTGCCAGCACCGAGACAGGTCCGGCCTACGAGCAGTACTTC. Drawing the rest from reference TRBV28 and TRBJ2-7, the complete variable domain is DVKVTQSSRYLVKRTGEKVFLECVQDMDHENMFWYRQDPGLGLRLIYFSYDVKMKEKGDIPEGYSVSREKKERFSLILESASTNQTSMYLCASTETGPAYEQYFGPGTRLTVT.

In its sample, this clone was seen a few times. The CDR3 reads CASSLEGTLGYTF. In DNA form, the CDR3 reads TGTGCCAGCAGCTTAGAGGGGACATTGGGCTACACCTTC. The chain uses TRBV7-9 and TRBJ1-2; TRBD1 is a possible D gene (6 bases). The length of the CDR3 is 13 residues. CDR1 and CDR2 from the germline V gene are SEHNR and FQNEAQ (reference sequence). With 1 base removed from V and 8 bases from J, the gap between germline ends came to 11 bases.

The V and J genes are TRBV11-1 and TRBJ1-6, with a possible D match to TRBD1 (5 bases). V lost 1 base, J lost 7 bases, and 11 bases lay in between. The CDR3 consists of 15 residues. Germline CDR1 SGHAT, CDR2 FQDESV (reference sequence). The CDR3 coding sequence is TGTGCCAGCAGCTTAGATAGGGGTGTAAATTCACCCCTCCACTTT. As protein: CASSLDRGVNSPLHF. Together with reference TRBV11-1 and TRBJ1-6, the CDR3 gives the full variable domain: EAEVAQSPRYKITEKSQAVAFWCDPISGHATLYWYRQILGQGPELLVQFQDESVVDDSQLPKDRFSAERLKGVDSTLKIQPAELGDSAMYLCASSLDRGVNSPLHFGNGTRLTVT.